The sample holds one count of the clone carrying this T cell receptor beta chain. This entry is derived from a study of blood T cell repertoires in COVID-19. Data came from immunoSEQ multiplex PCR; TCRdb stores just in-frame clones and leaves some out. The sample lists about 76,000 clones, 80% to 90% occurring once. V dropped 4 bases and J dropped 4 bases, with 10 bases sitting between them. In germline, CDR1 is MNHEY, CDR2 SMNVEV (reference sequence). CDR3 size: 14 residues. The rearrangement uses TRBV27 and TRBJ1-4; D gene ambiguous. Sequenced: peripheral blood. The origin of this receptor is a woman aged 60-75 years with acute or convalescent COVID-19. CDR3 sequence (DNA): TGTGCCAGCAGTTCTGGCTGGAGTAATGAAAAACTGTTTTTT. This encodes CASSSGWSNEKLFF.